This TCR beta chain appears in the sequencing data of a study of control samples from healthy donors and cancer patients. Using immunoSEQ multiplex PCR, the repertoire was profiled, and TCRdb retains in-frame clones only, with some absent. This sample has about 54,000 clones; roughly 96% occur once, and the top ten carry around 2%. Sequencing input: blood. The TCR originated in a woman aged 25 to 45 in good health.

DNA for the CDR3: TGCGCCAGCAGCTCTCTAAACAGGGGCTATAGCCACTCTGGGGCCAACGTCCTGACTTTC. The encoded protein is CASSSLNRGYSHSGANVLTF. The V gene is TRBV5-1, the J gene TRBJ2-6; 7 positions match TRBD1. Germline V gene lookup returns CDR1 SGHRS and CDR2 YFSETQ. Unmatched junction bases numbered 15, after V lost 3 bases and J lost 0 bases. The CDR3 has 20 residues.